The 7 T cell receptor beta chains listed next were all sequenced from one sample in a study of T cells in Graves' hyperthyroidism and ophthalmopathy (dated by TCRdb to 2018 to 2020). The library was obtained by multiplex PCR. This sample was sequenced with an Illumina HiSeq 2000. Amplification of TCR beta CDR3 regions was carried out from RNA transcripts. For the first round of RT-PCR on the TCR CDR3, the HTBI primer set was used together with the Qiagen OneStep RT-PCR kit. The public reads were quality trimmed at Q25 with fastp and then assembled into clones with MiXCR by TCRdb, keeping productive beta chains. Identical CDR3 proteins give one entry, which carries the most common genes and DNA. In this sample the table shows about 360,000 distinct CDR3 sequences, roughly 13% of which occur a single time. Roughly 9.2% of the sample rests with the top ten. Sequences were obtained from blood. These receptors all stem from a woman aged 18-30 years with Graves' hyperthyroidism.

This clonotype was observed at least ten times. In DNA, the CDR3 is TGCAGCGTTGAAGATCTATCTAGCGGGGTCAGCACAGATACGCAGTATTTT. It specifies CSVEDLSSGVSTDTQYF. The V call is TRBV29-1, the J call TRBJ2-3, with 9 bases lining up with TRBD2. Per germline, CDR1 SQVTM and CDR2 ANQGSEA. The CDR3 has 17 residues. Germline trimming cut 0 bases from V and 0 bases from J; bases unmatched to any gene: 7.

CDR3 amino acids: CASPGQTLNTEAFF. Written as DNA, the CDR3 is TGTGCCAGCCCGGGACAGACCTTGAACACTGAAGCTTTCTTT. This chain connects TRBV14 to TRBJ1-1, with 7 bases that match TRBD1. The trim removed 8 bases at V and 0 bases at J, leaving 6 bases unmatched. This CDR3 is built from 14 residues. Germline CDR1 and CDR2: SGHDN and FVKESK. The whole variable domain, filled in from reference TRBV14 and TRBJ1-1, reads EAGVTQFPSHSVIEKGQTVTLRCDPISGHDNLYWYRRVMGKEIKFLLHFVKESKQDESGMPNNRFLAERTGGTYSTLKVQPAELEDSGVYFCASPGQTLNTEAFFGQGTRLTVV.

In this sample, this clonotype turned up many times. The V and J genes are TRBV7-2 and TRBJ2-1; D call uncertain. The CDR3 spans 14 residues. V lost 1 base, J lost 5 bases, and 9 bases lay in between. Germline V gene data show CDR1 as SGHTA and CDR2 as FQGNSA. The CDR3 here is CASSLGLRDNEQFF. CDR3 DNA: TGTGCCAGCAGCTTAGGGCTTAGGGACAATGAGCAGTTCTTC.

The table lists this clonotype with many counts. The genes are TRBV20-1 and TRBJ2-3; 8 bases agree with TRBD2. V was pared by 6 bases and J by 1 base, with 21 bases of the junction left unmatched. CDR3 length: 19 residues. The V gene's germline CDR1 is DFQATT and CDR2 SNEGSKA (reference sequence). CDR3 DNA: TGCAGTGCCGGGGGGGAGGCGGGAGAGGGGGTCTCTGGCACAGATACGCAGTATTTT. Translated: CSAGGEAGEGVSGTDTQYF.

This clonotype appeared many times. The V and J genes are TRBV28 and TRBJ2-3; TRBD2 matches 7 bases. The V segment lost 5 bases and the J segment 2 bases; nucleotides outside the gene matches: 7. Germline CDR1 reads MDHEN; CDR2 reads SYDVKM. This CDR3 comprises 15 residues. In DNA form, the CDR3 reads TGTGCCAGCAGTCCTTCAGCGGGAAACACAGATACGCAGTATTTT. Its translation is CASSPSAGNTDTQYF.

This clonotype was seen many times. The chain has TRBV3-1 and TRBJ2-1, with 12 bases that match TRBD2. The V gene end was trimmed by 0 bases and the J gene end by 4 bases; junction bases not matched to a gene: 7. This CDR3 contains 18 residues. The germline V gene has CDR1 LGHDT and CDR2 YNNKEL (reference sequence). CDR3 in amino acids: CASSQDYLAGGKYNEQFF. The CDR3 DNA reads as TGTGCCAGCAGCCAAGATTATCTAGCGGGAGGGAAATACAATGAGCAGTTCTTC.

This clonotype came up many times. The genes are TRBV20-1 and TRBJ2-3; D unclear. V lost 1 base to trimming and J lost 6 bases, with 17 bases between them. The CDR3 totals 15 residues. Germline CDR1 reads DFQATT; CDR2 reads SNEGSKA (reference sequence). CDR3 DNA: TGCAGTGCTAGAGTCGCTAGTCGAGAGGCGGATACGCAGTATTTT. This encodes CSARVASREADTQYF.